These 20 T cell receptor beta chains came from one sample sequenced in a study of blood T cells in healthy people across ages. Then a second PCR, running about 6 to 12 cycles, was carried out with a sample-barcoded 5' primer and a J-beta primer mix. Using its own MiXCR run on the 5' RACE reads, TCRdb lists one record per CDR3 protein. Of some 800,000 distinct CDR3 sequences listed, roughly 25% were seen once; the top ten hold under 4.5%. The sample was also linked to a second study, of T cells of mothers and their children.

Sequenced: blood. The receptors were sampled from a boy younger than 18 in good health.

This chain links TRBV20-1 with TRBJ2-3, with 9 nucleotides matching TRBD2. The CDR3 contains 15 residues. Germline V gene sequence: CDR1 DFQATT, CDR2 SNEGSKA (reference sequence). The J segment lost 4 bases and the V segment lost 6 bases, leaving 11 bases of the junction unmatched. The CDR3 here is CSARRGGRAPDTQYF. CDR3 sequence (DNA): TGCAGTGCGCGAAGGGGCGGGAGGGCCCCAGATACGCAGTATTTT.

A word on this clonotype: A read error may be the cause here, since a much bigger clone is one base away. The chain carries TRBV6-1 and TRBJ2-2; weak D call: TRBD2 (6 bases). Germline lookup yields CDR1 MNHNS and CDR2 SASEGT. CDR3 size: 15 residues. The CDR3 reads CASEWSRPGAGGLFF. In DNA, the CDR3 is TGTGCCAGCGAGTGGTCAAGGCCCGGGGCCGGGGGGCTGTTTTTT.

The V call is TRBV12-3 or TRBV12-4, the J call TRBJ2-7; D is perhaps TRBD2 (6 bases). V was shortened by 2 bases and J by 5 bases, with 13 bases between the two germline ends. This CDR3 has 14 amino acids. The CDR3: CASSLTGSDHEQYF. CDR3 nucleotide sequence: TGTGCCAGCAGTTTAACCGGGAGTGACCACGAGCAGTACTTC.

The chain couples TRBV7-6 to TRBJ1-1; TRBD1 matches at 7 bases. Unmatched junction bases numbered 6, after V lost 5 bases and J lost 0 bases. The CDR3 has 15 amino acids. Germline V gene lookup returns CDR1 SGHVS and CDR2 FNYEAQ. The CDR3 protein is CASSARTGMNTEAFF. DNA of the CDR3: TGTGCCAGCAGCGCGAGGACAGGAATGAACACTGAAGCTTTCTTT.

The table lists this clonotype with a few counts. The chain has TRBV12-3 or TRBV12-4 and TRBJ2-1; D is unresolved. The CDR3 consists of 13 residues. The ends were cut back, 5 bases at V and 4 bases at J, with 9 bases in the middle. CDR3 nucleotides: TGTGCCAGCAGTCCCAATAATTACAATGAGCAGTTCTTC. Protein sequence: CASSPNNYNEQFF.

The chain employs TRBV29-1 and TRBJ1-1; 7 positions agree with TRBD1. The CDR3 sequence is 13 residues long. Germline V gives CDR1 SQVTM, CDR2 ANQGSEA. The ends lost 3 bases at V and 1 base at J; junction bases unmatched: 2. This CDR3 reads CSVDRGTNTEAFF. The CDR3 DNA reads TGCAGCGTTGACAGGGGGACGAACACTGAAGCTTTCTTT.

This clonotype was picked up a small number of times. The chain combines TRBV11-1 with TRBJ1-1; D not certain. Trimming pared 5 bases from V and 9 bases from J, leaving 10 bases between. This CDR3 contains 11 residues. Germline V lookup: CDR1 SGHAT, CDR2 FQDESV (reference sequence). CDR3 amino acids: CASSPGRKAFF. CDR3 bases: TGTGCCAGCAGCCCCGGCAGAAAAGCTTTCTTT.

The chain joins TRBV6-2 or TRBV6-3 to TRBJ2-5, with a tentative D call TRBD2 (5 bases). CDR1 and CDR2 (germline): MNHEY, SVGEGT. The CDR3 loop spans 16 amino acids. Between the trimmed V and J ends, which lost 2 bases and 4 bases, there was a span of 17 bases. The CDR3 region is CASSYVSSLLGETQYF. The DNA for the CDR3 is TGTGCCAGCAGTTACGTTTCTAGCCTCCTGGGAGAGACCCAGTACTTC.

V is TRBV10-3 and J is TRBJ1-6; D not resolved. V gave up 2 bases and J gave up 10 bases, with 12 bases separating them. The CDR3 consists of 14 residues. The germline gives CDR1 ENHRY, CDR2 SYGVKD. CDR3 DNA sequence: TGTGCCATCAGTGAGAATTGGAGAAACTCACCCCTCCACTTT. Translating it yields CAISENWRNSPLHF.

The chain uses TRBV11-2 and TRBJ2-4, with 10 bases fitting TRBD2. V lost 4 bases, J lost 9 bases, and 12 bases stayed unmatched. The CDR3 sequence is 16 residues long. Per the germline V gene, CDR1 is SGHAT and CDR2 is FQNNGV. The CDR3 is CASSSSSGGPSFIQYF. CDR3 in DNA: TGTGCCAGCAGCTCATCTAGCGGGGGCCCCAGCTTCATTCAGTACTTC.

This clonotype turned up a few times. The chain uses TRBV28 and TRBJ2-5; D uncertain. The CDR3 covers 16 residues. The V gene's germline CDR1 is MDHEN and CDR2 SYDVKM. The V end lost 2 bases, the J end lost 3 bases, and 16 bases lay between the germline ends. The CDR3 reads CASSLPNGNLKETQYF. CDR3 nucleotide sequence: TGTGCCAGCAGTTTACCCAATGGTAATTTGAAAGAGACCCAGTACTTC. Complete variable domain (other parts from reference TRBV28 and TRBJ2-5): DVKVTQSSRYLVKRTGEKVFLECVQDMDHENMFWYRQDPGLGLRLIYFSYDVKMKEKGDIPEGYSVSREKKERFSLILESASTNQTSMYLCASSLPNGNLKETQYFGPGTRLLVL.

This clonotype was found a few times. V and J are TRBV7-9 and TRBJ2-2; D may be TRBD1 or TRBD2 (5 bases each). CDR1 and CDR2 (germline): SEHNR, FQNEAQ (reference sequence). The length of the CDR3 is 12 residues. Trimming took off 8 bases at V and 9 bases at J, with 13 bases between the two ends. This chain's CDR3 is CASGWGTWELFF. In nucleotides, the CDR3 is TGTGCCAGCGGATGGGGGACCTGGGAGCTGTTTTTT.

The rearrangement links TRBV20-1 to TRBJ1-2; TRBD1 aligns across 7 bases. The length of the CDR3 is 15 residues. Germline CDR1 and CDR2: DFQATT and SNEGSKA (reference sequence). V dropped 4 bases and J dropped 8; count of bases not matched to a gene: 16. The CDR3: CSAIKMTGSAYGYTF. CDR3 bases: TGCAGTGCTATCAAAATGACAGGGTCTGCGTACGGCTACACCTTC.

This clonotype was seen a few times. CDR3: CASSPAAAGAHYNEQFF. The CDR3 DNA reads as TGTGCCAGCAGCCCCGCCGCGGCGGGAGCCCACTACAATGAGCAGTTCTTC. The rearrangement links TRBV28 to TRBJ2-1; 7 bases match TRBD2. The V segment lost 6 bases and the J segment 3 bases; nucleotides outside the gene matches: 14. This CDR3 is built from 17 residues. The germline CDR1 and CDR2 sequences are MDHEN and SYDVKM.

The gene calls are TRBV4-3 and TRBJ1-2; 11 nucleotides match TRBD1. The junction had 6 bases not matched to a gene; V was cut back by 5 bases and J by 4 bases. The CDR3 loop spans 15 amino acids. The germline V gene encodes CDR1 LGHNA and CDR2 YSLEER. CDR3 in amino acids: CASSSGDRGIYGYTF. The CDR3 DNA reads as TGCGCCAGCAGCAGCGGGGACAGGGGGATCTATGGCTACACCTTC.

V usage is TRBV20-1 and J usage is TRBJ2-7, with D tentatively TRBD2 (6 bases). The CDR3 has 15 amino acids. Trimming cost V 0 bases and J 3 bases, with 15 bases left between them. CDR1 and CDR2 from the germline V gene are DFQATT and SNEGSKA (reference sequence). CDR3 loop: CSAREPSAWGYEQYF. Written as DNA, the CDR3 is TGCAGTGCTAGAGAACCTAGCGCATGGGGCTACGAGCAGTACTTC.

Only a few counts were recorded for this clonotype. The chain recombines TRBV29-1 with TRBJ2-1; D not certain. Germline V lookup: CDR1 SQVTM, CDR2 ANQGSEA. Between the trimmed V and J ends, which lost 7 bases and 5 bases, there was a span of 15 bases. The CDR3 extends over 13 amino acids. CDR3 DNA: TGCAGCGACCGGACGGAGCCCCACAATGAGCAGTTCTTC. It codes for CSDRTEPHNEQFF.

In regard to this clonotype: At one end the junction does not follow the germline gene, possibly because of a read error. This chain joins TRBV6-1 and TRBJ2-3; TRBD2 agrees at 14 bases. The CDR3 runs 17 residues. The germline V gene encodes CDR1 MNHNS and CDR2 SASEGT. In DNA, the CDR3 is TGTGCCAGCAGTCCGCGGACTAGCGGGAGGAGCACGGATACGCAGTATTTT. Amino acid sequence: CASSPRTSGRSTDTQYF.

This clonotype was seen a handful of times. This rearrangement joins TRBV14 to TRBJ1-1; no firm D call. Germline V gene sequence: CDR1 SGHDN, CDR2 FVKESK. The ends were cut back, 1 base at V and 4 bases at J, with 7 bases in the middle. This CDR3 region has 13 residues. The CDR3 nucleotides are TGTGCCAGCAGCCAAGCCTCGAGCACTGAAGCTTTCTTT. It codes for CASSQASSTEAFF.

CDR3 protein: CASSQFILNTEAFF. The CDR3 bases are TGCGCCAGCAGCCAGTTTATACTGAACACTGAAGCTTTCTTT. This chain joins TRBV4-1 and TRBJ1-1, with D unresolved. V was shortened by 3 bases and J by 0 bases, with 8 bases between the two germline ends. Germline V lookup: CDR1 MGHRA, CDR2 YSYEKL. The length of the CDR3 is 14 residues.